The rows below give T cell receptor beta chains drawn from one sample of a study of blood T cells in healthy people across ages. TCRdb used MiXCR to reprocess the 5' RACE reads, holding one entry per CDR3 protein. Of around 580,000 distinct CDR3 sequences in the sample, around 48% are singletons; the top ten hold approximately 25%. The sequenced sample consisted of blood. The receptors stem from a man older than 75 in good health. The CDR3 runs from the conserved cysteine through the conserved F or W. The order of the fields is clone size, V gene, J gene, D gene, CDR3 protein, CDR3 DNA. A D gene is named only where the DNA matches it firmly. The listing skips clone size in some rows; elsewhere it reads once, few, many or a size class.

clone size: -
V gene: TRBV12-3/TRBV12-4
J gene: TRBJ2-7
D gene: TRBD2
CDR3 protein: CASSPGTTYNEQYF
CDR3 DNA: TGTGCCAGCAGCCCCGGGACTACGTACAATGAGCAGTACTTC

clone size: -
V gene: TRBV4-3
J gene: TRBJ2-7
D gene: -
CDR3 protein: CASSQDRSRRGVYEQYF
CDR3 DNA: TGCGCCAGCAGCCAAGATCGGTCGCGCAGGGGAGTTTACGAGCAGTACTTC

clone size: -
V gene: TRBV7-2
J gene: TRBJ2-5
D gene: -
CDR3 protein: CASSPNSGFQETQYF
CDR3 DNA: TGTGCCAGCAGCCCAAATAGCGGTTTCCAAGAGACCCAGTACTTC

clone size: few
V gene: TRBV7-3
J gene: TRBJ1-1
D gene: TRBD1
CDR3 protein: CASSLQGGQTTEAFF
CDR3 DNA: TGTGCCAGCAGCCTCCAGGGGGGGCAGACCACTGAAGCTTTCTTT

clone size: few
V gene: TRBV5-1
J gene: TRBJ2-7
D gene: -
CDR3 protein: CASSSSPDKSSYEQYF
CDR3 DNA: TGCGCCAGCAGCTCCTCCCCGGACAAGAGCTCCTACGAGCAGTACTTC

clone size: -
V gene: TRBV6-2/TRBV6-3
J gene: TRBJ2-1
D gene: -
CDR3 protein: CASSGTDRGFF
CDR3 DNA: TGTGCCAGCAGTGGTACTGATAGAGGGTTCTTC

clone size: -
V gene: TRBV12-3/TRBV12-4
J gene: TRBJ1-1
D gene: -
CDR3 protein: CASSLWDDTEAFF
CDR3 DNA: TGTGCCAGCAGTTTATGGGACGACACTGAAGCTTTCTTT

clone size: -
V gene: TRBV20-1
J gene: TRBJ1-1
D gene: -
CDR3 protein: CSARAYTEAFF
CDR3 DNA: TGCAGTGCTAGGGCATACACTGAAGCTTTCTTT

clone size: -
V gene: TRBV16
J gene: TRBJ1-4
D gene: -
CDR3 protein: CASSQSGLSGTTQFF
CDR3 DNA: TGTGCCAGCAGCCAATCTGGGCTCTCGGGGACTACGCAGTTTTTT

clone size: -
V gene: TRBV7-2
J gene: TRBJ1-6
D gene: -
CDR3 protein: CASSPDFNSPLHF
CDR3 DNA: TGTGCCAGCAGCCCGGACTTCAATTCACCCCTCCACTTT

clone size: few
V gene: TRBV3-1
J gene: TRBJ2-7
D gene: -
CDR3 protein: CASSQGASASYEQYF
CDR3 DNA: TGTGCCAGCAGCCAAGGGGCAAGCGCTTCCTACGAGCAGTACTTC

clone size: -
V gene: TRBV4-1
J gene: TRBJ1-2
D gene: -
CDR3 protein: CASSSPMRGGYTF
CDR3 DNA: TGCGCCAGCAGCTCCCCCATGAGGGGTGGCTACACCTTC

clone size: -
V gene: TRBV24-1
J gene: TRBJ2-3
D gene: TRBD2
CDR3 protein: CATSEALAGDNTDTQYF
CDR3 DNA: TGTGCCACCAGTGAAGCGCTAGCGGGAGATAACACAGATACGCAGTATTTT

clone size: once
V gene: TRBV29-1
J gene: TRBJ2-5
D gene: TRBD2
CDR3 protein: CSVGRMGGTQETQYF
CDR3 DNA: TGCAGCGTTGGCCGGATGGGGGGGACTCAAGAGACCCAGTACTTC

clone size: -
V gene: TRBV4-3
J gene: TRBJ2-1
D gene: -
CDR3 protein: CASRHGETQFF
CDR3 DNA: TGCGCCAGCCGCCACGGAGAGACCCAGTTCTTC

clone size: few
V gene: TRBV4-2
J gene: TRBJ2-1
D gene: TRBD2
CDR3 protein: CASSQAERDNSEQFF
CDR3 DNA: TGTGCCAGCAGCCAAGCCGAGCGGGATAACAGTGAGCAGTTCTTC

clone size: -
V gene: TRBV29-1
J gene: TRBJ1-2
D gene: TRBD1
CDR3 protein: CSVEEGHTGDGYTF
CDR3 DNA: TGCAGCGTTGAAGAAGGTCATACAGGGGATGGCTACACCTTC

clone size: -
V gene: TRBV6-7
J gene: TRBJ2-7
D gene: -
CDR3 protein: CASSPVSGTVPYEQYF
CDR3 DNA: TGTGCCAGCAGCCCCGTATCCGGGACCGTTCCCTACGAGCAGTACTTC

clone size: many
V gene: TRBV6-5
J gene: TRBJ2-2
D gene: -
CDR3 protein: CASSYAGELFF
CDR3 DNA: TGTGCCAGCAGTTACGCCGGGGAGCTGTTTTTT

clone size: few
V gene: TRBV6-2/TRBV6-3
J gene: TRBJ2-1
D gene: TRBD2
CDR3 protein: CASSPTKREGPNEQFF
CDR3 DNA: TGTGCCAGCAGTCCCACAAAGCGGGAGGGCCCCAATGAGCAGTTCTTC

clone size: -
V gene: TRBV29-1
J gene: TRBJ2-1
D gene: TRBD2
CDR3 protein: CSVEQGGNEQFF
CDR3 DNA: TGCAGCGTTGAACAGGGAGGGAATGAGCAGTTCTTC

clone size: -
V gene: TRBV6-2/TRBV6-3
J gene: TRBJ2-1
D gene: -
CDR3 protein: CASLSGTKYNEQFF
CDR3 DNA: TGTGCCAGCTTATCCGGGACAAAATACAATGAGCAGTTCTTC

clone size: -
V gene: TRBV5-1
J gene: TRBJ1-6
D gene: -
CDR3 protein: CASSQGDMDSPLHF
CDR3 DNA: TGCGCCAGCAGCCAAGGGGATATGGACTCACCCCTCCACTTT

clone size: -
V gene: TRBV20-1
J gene: TRBJ2-1
D gene: -
CDR3 protein: CSARAATEESYNEQFF
CDR3 DNA: TGCAGTGCTAGGGCAGCTACCGAGGAGTCCTACAATGAGCAGTTCTTC

clone size: -
V gene: TRBV5-1
J gene: TRBJ2-7
D gene: -
CDR3 protein: CASSLVGCEQYF
CDR3 DNA: TGCGCCAGCAGCTTGGTTGGGTGCGAGCAGTACTTC

clone size: -
V gene: TRBV28
J gene: TRBJ2-7
D gene: TRBD1
CDR3 protein: CASSLKGQGYNEQYF
CDR3 DNA: TGTGCCAGCAGTTTGAAGGGACAGGGCTACAATGAGCAGTACTTC

clone size: -
V gene: TRBV18
J gene: TRBJ1-5
D gene: -
CDR3 protein: CASSPRGYSNQPQHF
CDR3 DNA: TGTGCCAGCTCACCCCGGGGTTATAGCAATCAGCCCCAGCATTTT

clone size: few
V gene: TRBV7-6
J gene: TRBJ2-7
D gene: -
CDR3 protein: CASSLAPSINTIHYEQYF
CDR3 DNA: TGTGCCAGCAGCTTAGCGCCGTCGATTAACACCATCCACTACGAGCAGTACTTC

clone size: -
V gene: TRBV6-5
J gene: TRBJ2-3
D gene: -
CDR3 protein: CASSYTTSSTDTQYF
CDR3 DNA: TGTGCCAGCAGTTACACAACTTCAAGCACAGATACGCAGTATTTT

clone size: -
V gene: TRBV6-5
J gene: TRBJ1-5
D gene: -
CDR3 protein: CASSLSPGANQPQHF
CDR3 DNA: TGTGCCAGCAGCCTATCTCCGGGGGCGAACCAGCCCCAGCATTTT

clone size: few
V gene: TRBV20-1
J gene: TRBJ2-5
D gene: -
CDR3 protein: CSPRGQYF
CDR3 DNA: TGCAGTCCCAGGGGACAGTACTTC